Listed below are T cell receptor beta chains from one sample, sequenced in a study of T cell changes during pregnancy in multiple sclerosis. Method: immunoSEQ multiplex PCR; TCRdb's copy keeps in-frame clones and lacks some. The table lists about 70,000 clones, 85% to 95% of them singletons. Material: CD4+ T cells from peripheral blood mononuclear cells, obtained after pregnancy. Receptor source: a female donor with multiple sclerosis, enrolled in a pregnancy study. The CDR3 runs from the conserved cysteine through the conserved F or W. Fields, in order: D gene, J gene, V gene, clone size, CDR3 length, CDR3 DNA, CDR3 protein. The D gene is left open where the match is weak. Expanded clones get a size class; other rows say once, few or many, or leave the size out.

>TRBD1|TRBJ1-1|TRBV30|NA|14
TGTGCCTGGAGTGTAGGGGACAGGGGCACTGAAGCTTTCTTT
CAWSVGDRGTEAFF
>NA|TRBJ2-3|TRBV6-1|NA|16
TGTGCCAGCAGTGCTACCGGGAATCAAGGAACAGATACGCAGTATTTT
CASSATGNQGTDTQYF
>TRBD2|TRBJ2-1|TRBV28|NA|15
TGTGCCAGCAATCCGAGCGGGGGATATAGGCCCGTGCAGTTCTTC
CASNPSGGYRPVQFF
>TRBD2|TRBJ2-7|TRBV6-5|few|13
TGTGCCAGCAGAACTAGCGGATCCTACGAGCAGTACTTC
CASRTSGSYEQYF
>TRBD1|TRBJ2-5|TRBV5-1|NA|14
TGCGCCAGCAGACCCGGGACAGGGGACGAGACCCAGTACTTC
CASRPGTGDETQYF
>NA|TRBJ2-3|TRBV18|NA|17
TGTGCCAGCTCACCCCTCCCCAGGCACGGTTCCACAGATACGCAGTATTTT
CASSPLPRHGSTDTQYF
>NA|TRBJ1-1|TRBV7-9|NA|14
TGTGCCAGCAGCTTAGTGGGCAGGAACACTGAAGCTTTCTTT
CASSLVGRNTEAFF
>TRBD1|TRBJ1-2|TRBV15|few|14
TGTGCCACCAGCAGATCGGGACAGAACTATGGCTACACCTTC
CATSRSGQNYGYTF
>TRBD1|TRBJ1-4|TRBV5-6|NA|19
TGTGCCAGCAGCTTTCGTCGGACAGGACCGACCGGGTCTAATGAAAAACTGTTTTTT
CASSFRRTGPTGSNEKLFF
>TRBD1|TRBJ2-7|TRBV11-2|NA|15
TGTGCCAGCAGCTTTCAGGGACAGGGTAGGAACGAGCAGTACTTC
CASSFQGQGRNEQYF
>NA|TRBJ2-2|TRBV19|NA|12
TGTGCCAGTAGTACATTCACCGGGGAGCTGTTTTTT
CASSTFTGELFF
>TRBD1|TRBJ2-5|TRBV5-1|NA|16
TGCGCCAGCAGCTTGGTCCCGACAGGGGGCCAGGAGACCCAGTACTTC
CASSLVPTGGQETQYF
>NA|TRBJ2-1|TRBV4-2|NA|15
TGTGCCAGCACCACCGGGGACGGTGGGGGGAATGAGCAGTTCTTC
CASTTGDGGGNEQFF
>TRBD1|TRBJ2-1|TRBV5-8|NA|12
TGTGCCAGCAGCACCGACAGGGGTGAGCAGTTCTTC
CASSTDRGEQFF
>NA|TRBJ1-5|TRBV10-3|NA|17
TGTGCCATCAGTGAGGGTTACACGGGACTGAAGAATCAGCCCCAGCATTTT
CAISEGYTGLKNQPQHF
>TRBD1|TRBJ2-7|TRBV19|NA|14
TGTGCCAGTAGTATGACAGGGGTTTCCTACGAGCAGTACTTC
CASSMTGVSYEQYF
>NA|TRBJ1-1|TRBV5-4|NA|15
TGTGCCAGCAGCTTGCCCCAGGGGATGAACACTGAAGCTTTCTTT
CASSLPQGMNTEAFF
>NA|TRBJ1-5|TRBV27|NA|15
TGTGCCAGCAGTTTAGCCAGGGGAAACAATCAGCCCCAGCATTTT
CASSLARGNNQPQHF
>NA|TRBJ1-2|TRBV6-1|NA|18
TGTGCCAGCAGTGAATTTGGGGACTCCCGACCCCCTAGGTATGGCTACACCTTC
CASSEFGDSRPPRYGYTF
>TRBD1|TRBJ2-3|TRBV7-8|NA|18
TGTGCCAGCAGCTTATTGGGGACAGGGGGGACTAGCACAGATACGCAGTATTTT
CASSLLGTGGTSTDTQYF
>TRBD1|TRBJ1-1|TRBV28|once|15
TGTGCCAGCAGTTTATACGGGACAGGGAACACTGAAGCTTTCTTT
CASSLYGTGNTEAFF
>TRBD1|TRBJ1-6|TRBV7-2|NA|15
TGTGCCAGCAGTCTAAACAAGGGGGCCTTTTCACCCCTCCACTTT
CASSLNKGAFSPLHF
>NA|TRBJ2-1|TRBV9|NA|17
TGTGCCAGCAGCGTAGAAGGCAAGAGAGGGGGCTACAATGAGCAGTTCTTC
CASSVEGKRGGYNEQFF
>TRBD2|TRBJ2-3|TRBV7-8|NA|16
TGTGCCAGCAGCTTAGCCTTAGCGGGGGGCACAGATACGCAGTATTTT
CASSLALAGGTDTQYF
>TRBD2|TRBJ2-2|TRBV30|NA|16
TGTGCCTGGAGTATGAACATGGGACTAAACACCGGGGAGCTGTTTTTT
CAWSMNMGLNTGELFF
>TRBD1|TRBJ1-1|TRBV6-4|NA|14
TGTGCCAGCAGTGACTCGACAGGGGCCACTGAAGCTTTCTTT
CASSDSTGATEAFF
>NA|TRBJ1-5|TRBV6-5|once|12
TGTGCCAGCAGTTCTCCTAATCAGCCCCAGCATTTT
CASSSPNQPQHF
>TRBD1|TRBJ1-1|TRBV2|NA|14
TGTGCCAGCAGTCAAGGACAGGGGGCGGTTGAAGCTTTCTTT
CASSQGQGAVEAFF
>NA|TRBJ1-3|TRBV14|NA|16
TGTGCCAGCAGCCGCCGAGACCAGGGCTCTGGAAACACCATATATTTT
CASSRRDQGSGNTIYF
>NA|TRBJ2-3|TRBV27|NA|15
TGTGCCAGCAGTTTATATCCCCTGAGCACAGATACGCAGTATTTT
CASSLYPLSTDTQYF
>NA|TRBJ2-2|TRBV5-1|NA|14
TGCGCCAGCAGCTTGACAGGGCGGACCGGGGAGCTGTTTTTT
CASSLTGRTGELFF
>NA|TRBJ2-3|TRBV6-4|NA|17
TGTGCCAGCAGTGAGGGGGCAGTTGGGCTTGGCACAGATACGCAGTATTTT
CASSEGAVGLGTDTQYF
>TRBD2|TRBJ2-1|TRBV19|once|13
TGTGCCAGTCGACTAGCTGGACCAAATGAGCAGTTCTTC
CASRLAGPNEQFF
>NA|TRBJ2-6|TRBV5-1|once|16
TGCGCCAGCAGCTTGGTGGTCGGCTCTGGGGCCAACGTCCTGACTTTC
CASSLVVGSGANVLTF
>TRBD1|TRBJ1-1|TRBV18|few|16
TGTGCCAGCTCACCCGGACAGGGAAGGGTGAACACTGAAGCTTTCTTT
CASSPGQGRVNTEAFF
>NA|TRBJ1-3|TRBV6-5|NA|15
TGTGCCAGCAGTTTCCAACACAGTCCAGGAAACACCATATATTTT
CASSFQHSPGNTIYF
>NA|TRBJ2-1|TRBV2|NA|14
TGTGCCAGCAGTGAAGCTAACTTGCTGGATGAGCAGTTCTTC
CASSEANLLDEQFF
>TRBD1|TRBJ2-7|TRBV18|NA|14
TGTGCCAGCTCACCAGGGACAGGGACGAGGGAGCAGTACTTC
CASSPGTGTREQYF
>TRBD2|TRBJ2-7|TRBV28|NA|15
TGTGCCAGCAGTGGGGGGACTAGCGGGATCTACGAGCAGTACTTC
CASSGGTSGIYEQYF
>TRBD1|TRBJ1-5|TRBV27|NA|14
TGTGCCAGCCGAGAACAGGGGGAGGGTCAGCCCCAGCATTTT
CASREQGEGQPQHF
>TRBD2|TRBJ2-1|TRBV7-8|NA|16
TGTGCCAGCAGCTTAACACTAGCGGGATTCTACAATGAGCAGTTCTTC
CASSLTLAGFYNEQFF
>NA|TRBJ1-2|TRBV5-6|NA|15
TGTGCCAGCAGGTTTACTACAGGTCTGAACTATGGCTACACCTTC
CASRFTTGLNYGYTF
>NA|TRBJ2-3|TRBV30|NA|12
TGTGCCTGGAGTCCCCTCACAGATACGCAGTATTTT
CAWSPLTDTQYF
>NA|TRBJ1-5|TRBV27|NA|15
TGTGCCAGCAGTTTATCGGGGGGGGGCAATCAGCCCCAGCATTTT
CASSLSGGGNQPQHF
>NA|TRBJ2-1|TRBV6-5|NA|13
TGTGCCAGCAGTTACTCGAGGTACATTGAGCAGTTCTTC
CASSYSRYIEQFF
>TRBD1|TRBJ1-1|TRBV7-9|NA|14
TGTGCCAGCAGCTTGGACCTCGGACAGGGCGAAGCTTTCTTT
CASSLDLGQGEAFF
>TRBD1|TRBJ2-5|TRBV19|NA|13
TGTGCCAGTAGGAAGACAGGGGTAGAGACCCAGTACTTC
CASRKTGVETQYF
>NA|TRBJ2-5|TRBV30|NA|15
TGTGCCTGGACCCCCCCGGGGGGCTTCCAAGAGACCCAGTACTTC
CAWTPPGGFQETQYF
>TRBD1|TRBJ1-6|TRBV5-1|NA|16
TGCGCCAGCAGCTTGGGAACTGACAGGGGGGCTTCACCCCTCCACTTT
CASSLGTDRGASPLHF
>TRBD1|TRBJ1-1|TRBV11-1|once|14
TGTGCCAGCAGCTCGGACAGGGTGAACACTGAAGCTTTCTTT
CASSSDRVNTEAFF
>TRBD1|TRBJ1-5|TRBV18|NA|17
TGTGCCAGCTCACCTTTTAACAGGACAGGGGCTAATCAGCCCCAGCATTTT
CASSPFNRTGANQPQHF
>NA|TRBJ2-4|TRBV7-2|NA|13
TGTGCCAGCAGCTTAGAAGGAGGGATAGTTCAGTACTTC
CASSLEGGIVQYF